One and the same sample provided the 3 T cell receptor beta chains below, sequenced in a study of shared clonotypes between healthy human individuals. Profiled with immunoSEQ multiplex PCR; TCRdb holds only in-frame clones, not every one. The table lists some 500,000 clones, roughly 80% of them singletons. What was sequenced was PBMCs. The receptors here all came from a woman aged 40 to 55 in good health. Some clones in this sample may be carry-over from other donors' samples.

This clone was recorded at least ten times. The chain uses TRBV11-2 and TRBJ2-4; TRBD2 agrees at 12 bases. J lost 0 bases, V lost 4 bases, and 4 bases had no gene match. This CDR3 is 17 amino acids long. In germline, CDR1 is SGHAT, CDR2 FQNNGV. The CDR3 spells CASSSPGLAGAKNIQYF. Here the CDR3 DNA reads TGTGCCAGCAGCTCGCCGGGACTAGCGGGAGCCAAAAACATTCAGTACTTC.

The chain joins TRBV28 to TRBJ2-7, with TRBD1 identical over 7 bases. The CDR3 spans 13 residues. Germline V gene sequence: CDR1 MDHEN, CDR2 SYDVKM. Trimming at V came to 8 bases and at J to 2 bases, leaving 6 bases not matched to a gene. This CDR3 is CASGGQTPYEQYF. The CDR3 nucleotides are TGTGCCAGCGGGGGACAGACCCCCTACGAGCAGTACTTC.

The chain is built from TRBV30 and TRBJ1-2; TRBD1 agrees at 7 bases. Unmatched junction bases numbered 8, after V lost 4 bases and J lost 0 bases. The CDR3 runs 15 residues. Per germline, CDR1 GTSNPN and CDR2 SVGIG (reference sequence). CDR3 sequence: CAWKIWGQTNYGYTF. In DNA form, the CDR3 reads TGTGCCTGGAAGATTTGGGGACAGACTAACTATGGCTACACCTTC.